This is a list of T cell receptor beta chains from one sample in a study of T cells in Graves' hyperthyroidism and ophthalmopathy. One entry per CDR3 protein, called by TCRdb with MiXCR from the multiplex PCR reads. Among 660,000 or so distinct CDR3 sequences listed, around 20% were seen once. Input material: blood. The receptors were gathered from a young man with Graves' ophthalmopathy. The CDR3 runs from the conserved cysteine through the conserved F or W. The D gene is left open where the match is weak. Clone size is stated in some rows and not others, as once, few, many or a class when expanded.

CDR3aa: CAISASGTGDPPGNGYTF
CDR3nt: TGTGCCATCAGTGCTTCCGGGACAGGGGATCCTCCAGGGAATGGCTACACCTTC
v_gene: TRBV10-3
j_gene: TRBJ1-2
abundance: few
d_gene: TRBD1

CDR3aa: CASSARTVGTGTQYF
CDR3nt: TGTGCCAGCAGCGCCCGGACAGTGGGTACAGGGACCCAGTACTTC
v_gene: TRBV11-2
j_gene: TRBJ2-5
abundance: NA
d_gene: NA

CDR3aa: CASSTDRGEGDWETQYF
CDR3nt: TGCGCCAGCAGCACCGACAGGGGCGAGGGGGATTGGGAGACCCAGTACTTC
v_gene: TRBV5-1
j_gene: TRBJ2-5
abundance: NA
d_gene: TRBD1

CDR3aa: CASSLMGKWETQYF
CDR3nt: TGTGCCAGCAGTTTAATGGGGAAATGGGAGACCCAGTACTTC
v_gene: TRBV28
j_gene: TRBJ2-5
abundance: NA
d_gene: NA

CDR3aa: CASSLEPPQGWEQFF
CDR3nt: TGCGCCAGCAGCTTGGAGCCCCCTCAGGGTTGGGAGCAGTTCTTC
v_gene: TRBV5-1
j_gene: TRBJ2-1
abundance: many
d_gene: NA

CDR3aa: CASSSRTSGYEQYF
CDR3nt: TGTGCCAGCAGCTCAAGGACTAGCGGTTACGAGCAGTACTTC
v_gene: TRBV7-2
j_gene: TRBJ2-7
abundance: many
d_gene: TRBD2

CDR3aa: CSVAGSSNEQFF
CDR3nt: TGCAGCGTTGCCGGGAGTAGCAATGAGCAGTTCTTC
v_gene: TRBV29-1
j_gene: TRBJ2-1
abundance: NA
d_gene: NA

CDR3aa: CASSLSHRRNTEAFF
CDR3nt: TGTGCCAGCAGTTTATCACACAGGAGGAACACTGAAGCTTTCTTT
v_gene: TRBV27
j_gene: TRBJ1-1
abundance: NA
d_gene: NA

CDR3aa: CASSQRQTDTQYF
CDR3nt: TGTGCCAGCAGCCAGAGACAGACAGATACGCAGTATTTT
v_gene: TRBV7-6
j_gene: TRBJ2-3
abundance: NA
d_gene: NA

CDR3aa: CSARQDREVTEAFF
CDR3nt: TGCAGTGCTAGACAGGACAGGGAGGTAACTGAAGCTTTCTTT
v_gene: TRBV20-1
j_gene: TRBJ1-1
abundance: few
d_gene: TRBD1

CDR3aa: CASRAGTGGFYGYTF
CDR3nt: TGCGCCAGCAGGGCCGGGACAGGGGGGTTCTATGGCTACACCTTC
v_gene: TRBV5-1
j_gene: TRBJ1-2
abundance: few
d_gene: TRBD1

CDR3aa: CASRPNPGENTQYF
CDR3nt: TGTGCCAGCAGGCCTAATCCAGGGGAAAATACGCAGTATTTT
v_gene: TRBV12-3/TRBV12-4
j_gene: TRBJ2-3
abundance: NA
d_gene: NA

CDR3aa: CSARYRGSTDTQYF
CDR3nt: TGCAGTGCTAGGTACAGGGGAAGCACAGATACGCAGTATTTT
v_gene: TRBV20-1
j_gene: TRBJ2-3
abundance: many
d_gene: TRBD1

CDR3aa: CASSHRQAGTEAFF
CDR3nt: TGTGCCAGCAGCCACCGACAGGCTGGGACTGAAGCTTTCTTT
v_gene: TRBV3-1
j_gene: TRBJ1-1
abundance: many
d_gene: NA

CDR3aa: CSARALTRGPEAFF
CDR3nt: TGCAGTGCTAGAGCATTAACCCGGGGCCCTGAAGCTTTCTTT
v_gene: TRBV20-1
j_gene: TRBJ1-1
abundance: many
d_gene: NA

CDR3aa: CASSQERGTEAFF
CDR3nt: TGCGCCAGCAGCCAAGAAAGGGGCACTGAAGCTTTCTTT
v_gene: TRBV4-1
j_gene: TRBJ1-1
abundance: NA
d_gene: NA

CDR3aa: CASSPDNVSLHF
CDR3nt: TGTGCCAGCAGCCCGGACAACGTGTCCCTCCACTTT
v_gene: TRBV11-2
j_gene: TRBJ1-6
abundance: NA
d_gene: NA

CDR3aa: CASSQETQETQYF
CDR3nt: TGTGCCAGCAGTCAAGAGACGCAAGAGACCCAGTACTTC
v_gene: TRBV3-1
j_gene: TRBJ2-5
abundance: many
d_gene: NA

CDR3aa: CASSLGGFGQPQHF
CDR3nt: TGTGCCAGCAGTTTGGGAGGGTTCGGTCAGCCCCAGCATTTT
v_gene: TRBV12-3/TRBV12-4
j_gene: TRBJ1-5
abundance: many
d_gene: NA

CDR3aa: CASTGVDSGNTIYF
CDR3nt: TGTGCCAGTACAGGCGTCGACTCTGGAAACACCATATATTTT
v_gene: TRBV19
j_gene: TRBJ1-3
abundance: few
d_gene: NA

CDR3aa: CASSTWDRDEQYF
CDR3nt: TGTGCCAGCAGCACTTGGGACAGGGACGAGCAGTACTTC
v_gene: TRBV9
j_gene: TRBJ2-7
abundance: NA
d_gene: TRBD1

CDR3aa: CASSAPGTDHNEQFF
CDR3nt: TGTGCCAGCAGCGCTCCGGGGACGGACCACAATGAGCAGTTCTTC
v_gene: TRBV9
j_gene: TRBJ2-1
abundance: few
d_gene: NA

CDR3aa: CASSSGTNGELFF
CDR3nt: TGTGCCAGTAGTAGCGGGACTAACGGGGAGCTGTTTTTT
v_gene: TRBV19
j_gene: TRBJ2-2
abundance: NA
d_gene: TRBD2

CDR3aa: CASSYREGGPSPLHF
CDR3nt: TGTGCCAGCAGTTACCGGGAGGGGGGGCCTTCACCCCTCCACTTT
v_gene: TRBV6-5
j_gene: TRBJ1-6
abundance: few
d_gene: NA

CDR3aa: CASSPGLAGAGSYEQYF
CDR3nt: TGTGCCAGCAGTCCTGGACTAGCGGGGGCTGGCTCCTACGAGCAGTACTTC
v_gene: TRBV12-3/TRBV12-4
j_gene: TRBJ2-7
abundance: few
d_gene: TRBD2

CDR3aa: CASRLGGGEQFF
CDR3nt: TGTGCCAGCAGGCTAGGGGGGGGTGAGCAGTTCTTC
v_gene: TRBV28
j_gene: TRBJ2-1
abundance: many
d_gene: NA

CDR3aa: CASSFSGAPYEQYF
CDR3nt: TGTGCCAGCAGTTTTAGCGGAGCCCCCTACGAGCAGTACTTC
v_gene: TRBV28
j_gene: TRBJ2-7
abundance: NA
d_gene: NA

CDR3aa: CASSLLGGRVTDTQYF
CDR3nt: TGTGCCAGCAGCTTATTAGGCGGGAGGGTGACAGATACGCAGTATTTT
v_gene: TRBV7-2
j_gene: TRBJ2-3
abundance: few
d_gene: TRBD2

CDR3aa: CAWSGGFTNYGYTF
CDR3nt: TGTGCCTGGAGTGGCGGGTTCACTAACTATGGCTACACCTTC
v_gene: TRBV30
j_gene: TRBJ1-2
abundance: few
d_gene: NA

CDR3aa: CASSQVTLSNTEAFF
CDR3nt: TGTGCCAGCAGCCAGGTAACCTTATCGAACACTGAAGCTTTCTTT
v_gene: TRBV3-1
j_gene: TRBJ1-1
abundance: many
d_gene: NA

CDR3aa: CASSLISGKLCQETQYF
CDR3nt: TGTGCCAGCAGTTTAATTAGCGGGAAGTTGTGCCAAGAGACCCAGTACTTC
v_gene: TRBV28
j_gene: TRBJ2-5
abundance: NA
d_gene: TRBD2

CDR3aa: CSVWSILGLAGENYNEQFF
CDR3nt: TGCAGCGTTTGGTCTATTCTGGGACTAGCGGGAGAGAACTACAATGAGCAGTTCTTC
v_gene: TRBV29-1
j_gene: TRBJ2-1
abundance: NA
d_gene: TRBD2

CDR3aa: CASSSSGANEKLFF
CDR3nt: TGCGCCAGCAGCAGCTCGGGGGCTAATGAAAAACTGTTTTTT
v_gene: TRBV5-1
j_gene: TRBJ1-4
abundance: many
d_gene: NA

CDR3aa: CASRTGSNQPQHF
CDR3nt: TGTGCCAGCAGGACGGGCAGCAATCAGCCCCAGCATTTT
v_gene: TRBV28
j_gene: TRBJ1-5
abundance: many
d_gene: NA

CDR3aa: CASSLRGPSTEAFF
CDR3nt: TGTGCCAGCAGCTTAAGGGGCCCGAGCACTGAAGCTTTCTTT
v_gene: TRBV5-5
j_gene: TRBJ1-1
abundance: few
d_gene: NA

CDR3aa: CASSLLAGGYEQFF
CDR3nt: TGTGCCAGCAGCTTACTAGCGGGAGGTTATGAGCAGTTCTTC
v_gene: TRBV7-9
j_gene: TRBJ2-1
abundance: many
d_gene: TRBD2

CDR3aa: CASSSTRTSQAEQFF
CDR3nt: TGTGCCAGCAGTTCAACCCGGACGAGCCAAGCTGAGCAGTTCTTC
v_gene: TRBV6-2/TRBV6-3
j_gene: TRBJ2-1
abundance: few
d_gene: NA

CDR3aa: CASSSWTVPSYEQYF
CDR3nt: TGTGCCAGCAGCTCATGGACAGTTCCCTCCTACGAGCAGTACTTC
v_gene: TRBV7-8
j_gene: TRBJ2-7
abundance: NA
d_gene: NA

CDR3aa: CASSPVPGDYGYTF
CDR3nt: TGTGCCAGCAGCCCCGTACCCGGGGACTATGGCTACACCTTC
v_gene: TRBV14
j_gene: TRBJ1-2
abundance: few
d_gene: NA